This TCR beta chain appears in the sequencing data of a study of shared clonotypes between healthy human individuals. Study-wide background: There were three CD4 naive, three CD4 memory, two CD8 naive and one CD8 memory plates per donor.

Libraries were prepared by immunoSEQ multiplex PCR; TCRdb keeps only in-frame clonotypes and omits some of them. The repertoire consists of over a million clones, with approximately 98% occurring once and the leading ten covering roughly 0.42%. This clone is a singleton in its sample. Antigen specificity is unknown. The sample has other DNA sequences that encode this CDR3 too. Trimming cost V 5 bases and J 4 bases, with 12 bases left between them. The CDR3 consists of 14 residues. CDR1 is SGHTA and CDR2 is FQGNSA in the germline V gene. Nashville, Tennessee was home to all donors, each a Caucasian adult. Study-level results: Inspection by rarefaction showed sorted-subset sequencing to be incomplete despite large depth.

The sequenced sample was naive CD4+ T cells sorted from blood. Noted subset: CD45RA+ positively selected. The receptor's source is a man younger than 40 in good health. The chain carries TRBV7-2 and TRBJ2-1, with a possible D match to TRBD2 (6 bases). CDR3 DNA sequence: TGTGCCAGCAGCGGGGGGTCTTCTTACAATGAGCAGTTCTTC. It translates to CASSGGSSYNEQFF.